This is a list of T cell receptor beta chains from one sample in a study of cytomegalovirus exposure and HLA in healthy donors. Sequencing was performed with immunoSEQ multiplex PCR; in TCRdb, only in-frame clones are kept and a portion is missing. The sample carries roughly 170,000 clones, around four fifths recorded once. Sequencing used PBMCs. The source is a man aged 25-40 years in good health and CMV-seronegative. CDR3s include the opening cysteine and the closing phenylalanine or tryptophan. Each record gives: V gene, J gene, CDR3 protein.

TRBV5-1	TRBJ1-4	CASSPPGTGNEKLFF
TRBV25-1	TRBJ2-1	CASSVGQGIFYNEQFF
TRBV11-3	TRBJ2-1	CASSPGISTSYNEQFF
TRBV7-8	TRBJ2-2	CASSARLAGAYWELFF
TRBV28	TRBJ2-7	CASSPTGTSYEQYF
TRBV5-4	TRBJ2-7	CASSPGHNRQPYEQYF
TRBV18	TRBJ1-2	CASSGATNYGYTF
TRBV19	TRBJ1-2	CASSLYRVGNYGYTF
TRBV4-3	TRBJ2-2	CASSRGTNRGNTGELFF
TRBV28	TRBJ1-4	CASSSQGALGEKLFF
TRBV6-5	TRBJ2-7	CASSTPQGASGEQYF
TRBV5-6	TRBJ2-2	CASSSGPQIAAANTGELFF
TRBV4-3	TRBJ2-2	CASSQAGLAGAPNTGELFF
TRBV7-2	TRBJ1-3	CASSNAGSGNTIYF
TRBV18	TRBJ2-1	CASSLGQGGNEQFF
TRBV7-9	TRBJ2-3	CASSLAQIDTQYF
TRBV21-1	TRBJ2-2	CASWRGRASAGELFF
TRBV5-6	TRBJ1-6	CASIRTGGNSPLHF
TRBV10-3	TRBJ2-2	CAISESGHTGELFF
TRBV6-5	TRBJ1-6	CASSYLDTLNSPLHF
TRBV4-2	TRBJ2-1	CASSQEPGLVNEQFF
TRBV13	TRBJ1-1	CASSTRQGTNTEAFF
TRBV9	TRBJ2-1	CASSVVSTGNEQFF
TRBV19	TRBJ1-4	CASSMTGGIRTNEKLFF
TRBV10-3	TRBJ2-7	CAITKGLAGGTNYEQYF
TRBV9	TRBJ2-4	CASSRGGSLAKNIQYF
TRBV5-6	TRBJ2-2	CASSLAGTSLAGELFF
TRBV6-5	TRBJ2-2	CASRTSGLGELFF
TRBV28	TRBJ2-5	CATEVGGETQYF
TRBV10-2	TRBJ2-4	CASSELAVAKNIQYF
TRBV5-6	TRBJ1-5	CASSLAGTGGGNQPQHF
TRBV6-6	TRBJ2-1	CASLGGDEQFF
TRBV6-1	TRBJ2-7	CASSELDRGLDEQYF
TRBV4-3	TRBJ2-1	CASSQAGQGLYNEQFF
TRBV7-2	TRBJ1-1	CASSLGGLAAEAFF
TRBV4-3	TRBJ2-7	CASSQGFGLQSSYEQYF
TRBV4-3	TRBJ1-1	CASSQDQSLFEAFF
TRBV11-2	TRBJ2-1	CASSLGPGTGDYNEQFF
TRBV30	TRBJ2-7	CAWSPRESFYEQYF
TRBV28	TRBJ1-1	CASRTTGGSEAFF
TRBV4-1	TRBJ2-7	CASSQGAQIWSEQYF
TRBV11-3	TRBJ2-7	CASAGGSDREQYF
TRBV5-6	TRBJ2-1	CASSLGAVRVGNEQFF
TRBV2	TRBJ2-7	CASSEVGLAVSAYEQYF
TRBV7-9	TRBJ2-3	CASSILWAGLDTQYF
TRBV19	TRBJ2-1	CASSQLSGQGAYNEQFF
TRBV7-2	TRBJ2-1	CASSSLGGVINEQFF
TRBV10-2	TRBJ1-6	CASGGQGLGSPLHF
TRBV21-1	TRBJ1-2	CASSKLGGGQGTSYGRGYTF
TRBV6-6	TRBJ2-7	CASRGQGSEQYF
TRBV5-1	TRBJ1-4	CASSLTGVSEKLFF
TRBV6-5	TRBJ2-3	CASRTQGGADTQYF
TRBV5-1	TRBJ1-1	CASSLVVQGPMNTEAFF